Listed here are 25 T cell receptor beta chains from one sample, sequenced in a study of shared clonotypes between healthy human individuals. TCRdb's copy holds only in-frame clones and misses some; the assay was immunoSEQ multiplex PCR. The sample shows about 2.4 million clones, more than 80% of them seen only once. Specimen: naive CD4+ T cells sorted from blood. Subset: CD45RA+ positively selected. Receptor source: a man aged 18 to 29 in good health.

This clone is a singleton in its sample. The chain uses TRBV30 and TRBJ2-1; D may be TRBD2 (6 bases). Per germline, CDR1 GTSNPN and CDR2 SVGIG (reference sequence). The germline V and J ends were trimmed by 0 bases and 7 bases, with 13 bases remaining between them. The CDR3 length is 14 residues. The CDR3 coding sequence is TGTGCCTGGAGTGTTGCGGGACTCCATAATGAGCAGTTCTTC. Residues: CAWSVAGLHNEQFF.

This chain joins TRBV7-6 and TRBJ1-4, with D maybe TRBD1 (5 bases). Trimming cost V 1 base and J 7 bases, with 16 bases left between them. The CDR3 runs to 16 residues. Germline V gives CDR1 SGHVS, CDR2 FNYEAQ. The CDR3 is CASSLGQGFIGEKLFF. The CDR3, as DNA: TGTGCCAGCAGCTTAGGGCAGGGATTTATTGGTGAAAAACTGTTTTTT.

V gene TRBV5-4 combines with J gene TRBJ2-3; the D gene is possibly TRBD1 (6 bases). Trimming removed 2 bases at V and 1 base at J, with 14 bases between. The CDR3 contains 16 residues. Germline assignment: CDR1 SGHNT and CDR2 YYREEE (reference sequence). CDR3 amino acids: CASSFSQGKGTDTQYF. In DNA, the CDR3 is TGTGCCAGCAGCTTTTCCCAGGGGAAGGGCACAGATACGCAGTATTTT.

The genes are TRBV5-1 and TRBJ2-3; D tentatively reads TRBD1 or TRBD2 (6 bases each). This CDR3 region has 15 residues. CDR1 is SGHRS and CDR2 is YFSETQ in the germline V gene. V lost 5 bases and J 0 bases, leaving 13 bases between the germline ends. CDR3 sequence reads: CASRDGGASTDTQYF. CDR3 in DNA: TGCGCCAGCAGGGACGGGGGCGCTAGCACAGATACGCAGTATTTT.

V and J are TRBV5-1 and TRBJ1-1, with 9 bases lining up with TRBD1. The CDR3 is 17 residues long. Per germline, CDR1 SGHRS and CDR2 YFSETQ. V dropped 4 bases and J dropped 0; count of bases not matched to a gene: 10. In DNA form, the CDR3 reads TGCGCCAGCAGCCGTACAGGGACAGGGACCATGAACACTGAAGCTTTCTTT. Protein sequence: CASSRTGTGTMNTEAFF.

The chain's CDR3 is CASSPNLAGGLGEQFF. In nucleotides, the CDR3 is TGTGCCAGCAGCCCTAATCTAGCGGGGGGGCTCGGTGAGCAGTTCTTC. V gene TRBV7-3 combines with J gene TRBJ2-1; TRBD2 matches at 12 bases. The CDR3 contains 16 residues. Germline CDR1 and CDR2: SGHTA and FQGTGA. V was clipped by 5 bases and J by 9 bases; unmatched bases: 11.

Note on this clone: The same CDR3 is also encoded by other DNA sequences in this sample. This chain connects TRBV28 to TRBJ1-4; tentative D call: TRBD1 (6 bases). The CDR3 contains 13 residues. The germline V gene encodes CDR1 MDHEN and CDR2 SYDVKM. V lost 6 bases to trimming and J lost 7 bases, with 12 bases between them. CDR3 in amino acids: CASSGGAGEKLFF. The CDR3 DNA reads TGTGCCAGCAGCGGGGGGGCCGGTGAAAAACTGTTTTTT.

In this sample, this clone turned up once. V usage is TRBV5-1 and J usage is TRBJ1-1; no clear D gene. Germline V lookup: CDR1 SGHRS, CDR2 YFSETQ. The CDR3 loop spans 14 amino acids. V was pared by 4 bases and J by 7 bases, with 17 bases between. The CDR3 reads CASSIPEGKLEAFF. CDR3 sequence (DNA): TGCGCCAGCAGCATCCCCGAGGGAAAACTTGAAGCTTTCTTT.

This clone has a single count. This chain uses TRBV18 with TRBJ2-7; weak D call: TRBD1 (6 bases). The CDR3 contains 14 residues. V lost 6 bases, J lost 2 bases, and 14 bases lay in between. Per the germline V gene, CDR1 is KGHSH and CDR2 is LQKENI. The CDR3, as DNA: TGTGCCAGCTCCTCAGTGGACAGTACCTACGAGCAGTACTTC. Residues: CASSSVDSTYEQYF.

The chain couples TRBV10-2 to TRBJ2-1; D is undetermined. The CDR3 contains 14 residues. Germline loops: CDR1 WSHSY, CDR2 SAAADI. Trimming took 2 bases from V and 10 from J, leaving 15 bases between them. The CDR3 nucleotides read TGCGCCAGCAGTGAGAACTTGCCCTGGAACGAGCAGTTCTTC. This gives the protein CASSENLPWNEQFF.

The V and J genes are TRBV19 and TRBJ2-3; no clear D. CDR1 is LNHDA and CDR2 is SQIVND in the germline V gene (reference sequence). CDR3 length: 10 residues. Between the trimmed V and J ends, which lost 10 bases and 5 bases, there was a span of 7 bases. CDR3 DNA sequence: TGTGCCAAATCTCGAGATACGCAGTATTTT. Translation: CAKSRDTQYF. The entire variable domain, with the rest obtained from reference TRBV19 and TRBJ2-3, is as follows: DGGITQSPKYLFRKEGQNVTLSCEQNLNHDAMYWYRQDPGQGLRLIYYSQIVNDFQKGDIAEGYSVSREKKESFPLTVTSAQKNPTAFYLCAKSRDTQYFGPGTRLTVL.

The DNA of the CDR3 is TGCGCCAGCAGCCAATCGGGGGGGCCTCAAGAGACCCAGTACTTC. Its translation is CASSQSGGPQETQYF. This chain links TRBV4-3 with TRBJ2-5; 8 nucleotides agree with TRBD2. V was clipped by 2 bases and J by 2 bases; unmatched bases: 4. Germline V gene lookup returns CDR1 LGHNA and CDR2 YSLEER. This CDR3 region has 15 residues.

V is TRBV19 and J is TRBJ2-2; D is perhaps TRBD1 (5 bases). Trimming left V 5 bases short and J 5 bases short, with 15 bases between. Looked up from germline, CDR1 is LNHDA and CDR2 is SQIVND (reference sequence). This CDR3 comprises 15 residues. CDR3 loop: CASSGVGLGTGELFF. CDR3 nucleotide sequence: TGTGCCAGTAGTGGGGTGGGGCTAGGTACCGGGGAGCTGTTTTTT.

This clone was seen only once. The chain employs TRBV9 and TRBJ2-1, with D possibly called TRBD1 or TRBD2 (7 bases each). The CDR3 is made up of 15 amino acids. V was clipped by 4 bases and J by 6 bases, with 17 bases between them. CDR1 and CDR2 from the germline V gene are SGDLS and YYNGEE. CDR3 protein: CASSPWGGGLNEQFF. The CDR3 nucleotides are TGTGCCAGCAGCCCTTGGGGAGGGGGCCTCAATGAGCAGTTCTTC.

CDR3 sequence reads: CASSLGGTGGILANEQFF. The DNA for the CDR3 is TGTGCCAGCAGCCTCGGAGGGACAGGGGGCATCCTAGCGAATGAGCAGTTCTTC. The chain links TRBV11-2 to TRBJ2-1; 12 bases line up with TRBD1. V trimming: 5 bases; J trimming: 7 bases; junction bases outside the gene matches: 15. CDR3 size: 18 residues. Germline V gives CDR1 SGHAT, CDR2 FQNNGV.

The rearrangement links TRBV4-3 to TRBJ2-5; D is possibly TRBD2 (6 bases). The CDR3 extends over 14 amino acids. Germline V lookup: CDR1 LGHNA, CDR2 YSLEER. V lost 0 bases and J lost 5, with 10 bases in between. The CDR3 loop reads CASSQDSAGETQYF. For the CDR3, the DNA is TGCGCCAGCAGCCAAGATTCGGCGGGGGAGACCCAGTACTTC.

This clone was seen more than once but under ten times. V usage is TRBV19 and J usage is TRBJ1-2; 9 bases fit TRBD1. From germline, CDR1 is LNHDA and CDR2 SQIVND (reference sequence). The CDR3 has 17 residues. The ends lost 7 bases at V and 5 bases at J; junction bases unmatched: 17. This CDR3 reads CASTPQGAPRSRYGYTF. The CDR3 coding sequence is TGTGCCAGTACCCCACAGGGGGCTCCGAGGTCGCGGTATGGCTACACCTTC.

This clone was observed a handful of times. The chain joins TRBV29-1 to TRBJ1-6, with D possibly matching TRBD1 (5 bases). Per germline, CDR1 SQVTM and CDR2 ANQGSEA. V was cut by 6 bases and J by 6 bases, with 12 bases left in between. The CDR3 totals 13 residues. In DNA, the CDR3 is TGCAGCGTGAGCCGGGACCTTAATTCACCCCTCCACTTT. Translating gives CSVSRDLNSPLHF.

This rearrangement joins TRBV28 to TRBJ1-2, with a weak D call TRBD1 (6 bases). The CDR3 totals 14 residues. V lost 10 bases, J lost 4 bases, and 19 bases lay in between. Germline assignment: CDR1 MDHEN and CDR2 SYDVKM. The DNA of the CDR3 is TGTGCCACCCATCAGGGGCCGGGTGTCTATGGCTACACCTTC. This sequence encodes CATHQGPGVYGYTF.

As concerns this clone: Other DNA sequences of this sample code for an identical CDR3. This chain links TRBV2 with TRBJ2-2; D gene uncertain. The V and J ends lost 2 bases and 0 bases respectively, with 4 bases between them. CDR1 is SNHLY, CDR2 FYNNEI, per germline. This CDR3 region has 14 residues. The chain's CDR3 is CASSEQANTGELFF. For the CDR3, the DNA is TGTGCCAGCAGTGAACAGGCGAACACCGGGGAGCTGTTTTTT.

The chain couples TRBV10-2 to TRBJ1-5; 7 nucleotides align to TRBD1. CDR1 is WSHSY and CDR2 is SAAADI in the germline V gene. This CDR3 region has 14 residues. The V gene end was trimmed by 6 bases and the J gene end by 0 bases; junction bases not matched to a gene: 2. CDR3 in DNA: TGCGCCAGCAGGGACAGGAATAGCAATCAGCCCCAGCATTTT. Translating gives CASRDRNSNQPQHF.

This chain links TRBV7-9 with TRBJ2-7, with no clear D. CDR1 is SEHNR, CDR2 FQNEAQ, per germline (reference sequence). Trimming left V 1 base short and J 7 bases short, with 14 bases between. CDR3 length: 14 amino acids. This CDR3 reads CASSLDTALGEQYF. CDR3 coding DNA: TGTGCCAGCAGCTTAGATACAGCGTTGGGGGAGCAGTACTTC.

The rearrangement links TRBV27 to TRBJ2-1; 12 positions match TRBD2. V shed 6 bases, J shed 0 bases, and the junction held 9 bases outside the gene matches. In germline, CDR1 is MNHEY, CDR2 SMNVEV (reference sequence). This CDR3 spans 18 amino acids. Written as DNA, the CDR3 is TGTGCCAGCAGGTACACTAGCGGGAGGACTGGCTCCTACAATGAGCAGTTCTTC. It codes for CASRYTSGRTGSYNEQFF.

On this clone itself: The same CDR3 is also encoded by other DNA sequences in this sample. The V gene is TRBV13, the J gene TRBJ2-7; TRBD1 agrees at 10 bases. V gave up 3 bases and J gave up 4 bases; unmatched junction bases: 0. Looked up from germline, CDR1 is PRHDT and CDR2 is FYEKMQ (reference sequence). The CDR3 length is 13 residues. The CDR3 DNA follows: TGTGCCAGCAGCTTGGACAGGGGGTACGAGCAGTACTTC. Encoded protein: CASSLDRGYEQYF.

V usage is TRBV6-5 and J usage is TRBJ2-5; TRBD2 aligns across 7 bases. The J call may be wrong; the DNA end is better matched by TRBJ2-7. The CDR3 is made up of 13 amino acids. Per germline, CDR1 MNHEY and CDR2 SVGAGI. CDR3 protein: CATSGASSYEQYF. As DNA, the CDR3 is TGTGCCACCAGCGGGGCGTCTTCCTACGAGCAGTACTTC.